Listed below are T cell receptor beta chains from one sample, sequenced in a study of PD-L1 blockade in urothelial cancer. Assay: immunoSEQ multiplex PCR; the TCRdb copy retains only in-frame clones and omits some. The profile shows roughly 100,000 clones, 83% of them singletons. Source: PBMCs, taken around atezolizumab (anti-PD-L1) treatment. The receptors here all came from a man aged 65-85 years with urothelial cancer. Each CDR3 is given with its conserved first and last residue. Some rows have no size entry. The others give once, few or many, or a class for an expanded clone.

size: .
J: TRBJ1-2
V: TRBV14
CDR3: CASSQLQGIGYGYTF

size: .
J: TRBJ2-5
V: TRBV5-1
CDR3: CASSLFYRKETQYF

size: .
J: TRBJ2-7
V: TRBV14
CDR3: CASSRTGGWSEQYF

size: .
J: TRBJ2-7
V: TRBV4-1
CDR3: CASSRTTVIYEQYF

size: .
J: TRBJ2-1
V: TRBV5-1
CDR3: CASSLGQGAYNEQFF

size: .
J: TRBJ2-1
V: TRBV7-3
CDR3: CASSLTGTTINEQFF

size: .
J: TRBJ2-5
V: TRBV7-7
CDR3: CASSLLLRGGGQETQYF

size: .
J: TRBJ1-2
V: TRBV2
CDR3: CASSEGARGANYGYTF

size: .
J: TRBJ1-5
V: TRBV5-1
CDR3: CATPQGVDDQPQHF

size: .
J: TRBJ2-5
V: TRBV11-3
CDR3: CASSPPDSQARGETQYF

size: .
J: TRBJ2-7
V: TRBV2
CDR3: CASSKTGTGIASSEQYF

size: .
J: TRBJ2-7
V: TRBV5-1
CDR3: CASSPGLAGVDEQYF

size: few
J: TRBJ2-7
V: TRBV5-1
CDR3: CASRQGTGSYEQYF

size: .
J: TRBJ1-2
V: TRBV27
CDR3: CASSSAGLNYGYTF

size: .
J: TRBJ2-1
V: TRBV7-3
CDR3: CASSLRQGAYNEQFF

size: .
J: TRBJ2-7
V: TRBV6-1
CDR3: CASTLLAGGLNEQYF

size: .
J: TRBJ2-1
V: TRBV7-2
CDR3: CASSLNPSGSNEQFF

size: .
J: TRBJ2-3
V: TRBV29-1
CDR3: CSVERGARDTQYF

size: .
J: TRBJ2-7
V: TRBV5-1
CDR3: CASSIDRGYEQYF

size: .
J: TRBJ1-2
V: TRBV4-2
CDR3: CASSQDRGLANYGYTF

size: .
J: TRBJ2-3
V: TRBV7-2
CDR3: CASSHGLAGVLTDTQYF

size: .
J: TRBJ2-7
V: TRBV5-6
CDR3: CASSYLYEQYF

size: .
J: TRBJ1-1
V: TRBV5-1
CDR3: CASSYETTGRGEAFF

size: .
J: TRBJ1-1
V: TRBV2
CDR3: CASRRGGQGARDTEAFF